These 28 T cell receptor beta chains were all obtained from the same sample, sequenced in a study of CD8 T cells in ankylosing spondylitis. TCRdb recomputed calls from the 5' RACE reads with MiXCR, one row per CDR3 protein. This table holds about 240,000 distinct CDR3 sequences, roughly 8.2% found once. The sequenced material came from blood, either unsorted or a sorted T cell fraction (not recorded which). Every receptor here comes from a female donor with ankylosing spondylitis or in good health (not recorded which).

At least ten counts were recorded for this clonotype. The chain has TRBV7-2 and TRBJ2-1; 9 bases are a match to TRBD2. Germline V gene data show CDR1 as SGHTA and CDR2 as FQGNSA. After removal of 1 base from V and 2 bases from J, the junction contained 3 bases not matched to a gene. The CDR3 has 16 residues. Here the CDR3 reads CASSLVPSGAYNEQFF. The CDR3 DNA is TGTGCCAGCAGCTTAGTTCCTAGCGGGGCCTACAATGAGCAGTTCTTC.

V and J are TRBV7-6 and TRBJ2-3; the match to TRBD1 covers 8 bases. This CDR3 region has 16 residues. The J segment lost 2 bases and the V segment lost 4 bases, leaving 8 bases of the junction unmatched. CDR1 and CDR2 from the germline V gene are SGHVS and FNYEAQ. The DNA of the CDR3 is TGTGCCAGCAGCTCCCGACAGGGGATATACACAGATACGCAGTATTTT. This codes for CASSSRQGIYTDTQYF.

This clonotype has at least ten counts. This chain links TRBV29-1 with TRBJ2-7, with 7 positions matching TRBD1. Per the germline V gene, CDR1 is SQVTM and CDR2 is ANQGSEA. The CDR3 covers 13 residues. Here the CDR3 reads CDFGQESSYEQYF. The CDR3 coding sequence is TGCGACTTTGGACAGGAAAGCTCCTACGAGCAGTACTTC.

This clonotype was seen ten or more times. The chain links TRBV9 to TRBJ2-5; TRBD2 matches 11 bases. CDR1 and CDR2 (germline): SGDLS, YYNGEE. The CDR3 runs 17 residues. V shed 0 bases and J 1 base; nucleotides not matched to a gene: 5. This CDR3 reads CASSVALAGGTQETQYF. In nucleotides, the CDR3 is TGTGCCAGCAGCGTAGCTCTAGCGGGAGGAACCCAAGAGACCCAGTACTTC.

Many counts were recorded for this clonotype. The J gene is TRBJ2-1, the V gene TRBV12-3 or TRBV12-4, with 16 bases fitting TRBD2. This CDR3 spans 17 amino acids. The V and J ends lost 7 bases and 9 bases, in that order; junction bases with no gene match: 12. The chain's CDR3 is CASTPGLAGGPGGEQFF. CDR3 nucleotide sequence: TGTGCCAGCACTCCGGGACTAGCGGGAGGGCCCGGGGGTGAGCAGTTCTTC.

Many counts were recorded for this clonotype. The CDR3 bases are TGCAGTGCTAGTTATCAGCTAGCGGGAGGGACCGGGGAGCTGTTTTTT. It codes for CSASYQLAGGTGELFF. The chain couples TRBV20-1 to TRBJ2-2; 12 bases agree with TRBD2. The CDR3 has 16 amino acids. The V segment lost 3 bases and the J segment 5 bases; nucleotides outside the gene matches: 7. In germline, CDR1 is DFQATT, CDR2 SNEGSKA (reference sequence).

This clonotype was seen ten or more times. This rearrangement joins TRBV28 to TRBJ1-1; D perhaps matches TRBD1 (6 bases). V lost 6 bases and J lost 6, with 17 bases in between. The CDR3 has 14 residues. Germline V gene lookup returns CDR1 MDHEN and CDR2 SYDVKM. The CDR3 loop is CASRLSGARSEAFF. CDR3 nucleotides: TGTGCCAGCAGACTTTCGGGGGCTCGATCTGAAGCTTTCTTT.

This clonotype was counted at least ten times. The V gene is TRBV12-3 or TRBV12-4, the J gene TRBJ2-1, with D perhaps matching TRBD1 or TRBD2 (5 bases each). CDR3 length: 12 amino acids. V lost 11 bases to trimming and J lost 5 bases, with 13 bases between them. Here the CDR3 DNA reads TGTGCCGCGGGCATCAGGGACAATGAGCAGTTCTTC. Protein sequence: CAAGIRDNEQFF.

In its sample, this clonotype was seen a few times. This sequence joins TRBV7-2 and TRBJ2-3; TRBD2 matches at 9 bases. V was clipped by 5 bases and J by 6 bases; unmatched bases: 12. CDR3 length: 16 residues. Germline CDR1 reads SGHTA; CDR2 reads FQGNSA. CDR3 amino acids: CASSGRLADTADTQYF. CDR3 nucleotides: TGTGCCAGCAGCGGACGACTAGCGGATACAGCGGATACGCAGTATTTT.

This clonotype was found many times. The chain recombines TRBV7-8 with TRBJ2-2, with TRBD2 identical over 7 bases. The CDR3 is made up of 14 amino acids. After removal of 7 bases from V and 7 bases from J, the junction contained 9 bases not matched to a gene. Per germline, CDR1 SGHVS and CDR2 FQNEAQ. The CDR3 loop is CASILKREGGELFF. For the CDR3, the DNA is TGTGCCAGCATCCTGAAGAGGGAGGGCGGGGAGCTGTTTTTT. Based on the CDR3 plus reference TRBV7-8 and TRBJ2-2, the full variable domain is GAGVSQSPRYKVAKRGQDVALRCDPISGHVSLFWYQQALGQGPEFLTYFQNEAQLDKSGLPSDRFFAERPEGSVSTLKIQRTQQEDSAVYLCASILKREGGELFFGEGSRLTVL.

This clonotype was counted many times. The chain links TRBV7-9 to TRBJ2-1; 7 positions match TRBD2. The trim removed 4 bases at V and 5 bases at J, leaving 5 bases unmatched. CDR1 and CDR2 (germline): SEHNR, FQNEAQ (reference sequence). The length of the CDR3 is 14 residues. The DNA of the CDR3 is TGTGCCAGCAGCTCCAGCGGGATCGACAATGAGCAGTTCTTC. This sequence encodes CASSSSGIDNEQFF. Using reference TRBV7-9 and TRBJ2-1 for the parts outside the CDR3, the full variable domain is DTGVSQNPRHKITKRGQNVTFRCDPISEHNRLYWYRQTLGQGPEFLTYFQNEAQLEKSRLLSDRFSAERPKGSFSTLEIQRTEQGDSAMYLCASSSSGIDNEQFFGPGTRLTVL.

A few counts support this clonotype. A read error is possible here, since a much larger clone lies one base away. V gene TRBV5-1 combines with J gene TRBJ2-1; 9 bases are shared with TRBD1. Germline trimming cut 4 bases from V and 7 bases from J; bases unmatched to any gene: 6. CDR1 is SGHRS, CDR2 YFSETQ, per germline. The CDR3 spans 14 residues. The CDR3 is CASSRDRGRNEQFF. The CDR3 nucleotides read TGCGCCAGCAGCCGCGACAGGGGGAGGAATGAGCAGTTCTTC. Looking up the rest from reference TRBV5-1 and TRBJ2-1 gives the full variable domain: KAGVTQTPRYLIKTRGQQVTLSCSPISGHRSVSWYQQTPGQGLQFLFEYFSETQRNKGNFPGRFSGRQFSNSRSEMNVSTLELGDSALYLCASSRDRGRNEQFFGPGTRLTVL.

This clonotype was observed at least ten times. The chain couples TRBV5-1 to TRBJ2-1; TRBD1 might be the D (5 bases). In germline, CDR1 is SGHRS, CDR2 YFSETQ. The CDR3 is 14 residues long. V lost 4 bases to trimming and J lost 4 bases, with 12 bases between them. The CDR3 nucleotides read TGCGCCAGCAGCGGGTCAGGGATTTACAATGAGCAGTTCTTC. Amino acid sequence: CASSGSGIYNEQFF.

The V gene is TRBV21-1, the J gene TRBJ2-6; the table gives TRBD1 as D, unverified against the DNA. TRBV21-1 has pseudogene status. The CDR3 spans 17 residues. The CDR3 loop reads CASNKIDGGTGANVPTF. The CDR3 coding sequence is TGTGCCAGCAACAAAATCGATGGGGGGACCGGGGCCAACGTCCCGACTTTC.

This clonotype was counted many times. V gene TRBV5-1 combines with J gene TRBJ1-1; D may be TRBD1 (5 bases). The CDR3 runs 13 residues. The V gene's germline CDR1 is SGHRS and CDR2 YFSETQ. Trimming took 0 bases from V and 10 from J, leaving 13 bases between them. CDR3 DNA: TGCGCCAGCAGCTTGGCCTGGGGGTCCCGAGCTTTCTTT. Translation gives CASSLAWGSRAFF.

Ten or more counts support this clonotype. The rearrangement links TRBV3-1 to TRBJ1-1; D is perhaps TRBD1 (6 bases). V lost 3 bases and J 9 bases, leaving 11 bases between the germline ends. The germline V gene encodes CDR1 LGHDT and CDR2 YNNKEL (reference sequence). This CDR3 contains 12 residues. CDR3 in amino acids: CASSQMGQQAFF. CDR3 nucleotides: TGTGCCAGCAGCCAGATGGGACAACAAGCTTTCTTT.

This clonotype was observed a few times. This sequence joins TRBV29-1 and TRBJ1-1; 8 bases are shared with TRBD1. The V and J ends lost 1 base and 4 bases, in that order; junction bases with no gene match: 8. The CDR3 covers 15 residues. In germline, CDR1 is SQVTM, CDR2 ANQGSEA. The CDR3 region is CSVEVAQGGGTEAFF. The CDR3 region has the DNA TGCAGCGTTGAAGTTGCACAGGGGGGGGGCACTGAAGCTTTCTTT.

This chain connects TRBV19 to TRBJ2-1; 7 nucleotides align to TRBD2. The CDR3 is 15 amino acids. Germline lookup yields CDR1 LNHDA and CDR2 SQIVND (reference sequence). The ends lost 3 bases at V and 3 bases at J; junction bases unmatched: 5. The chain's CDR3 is CASSIGGGGYNEQFF. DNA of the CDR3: TGTGCCAGTAGTATCGGCGGGGGAGGCTACAATGAGCAGTTCTTC.

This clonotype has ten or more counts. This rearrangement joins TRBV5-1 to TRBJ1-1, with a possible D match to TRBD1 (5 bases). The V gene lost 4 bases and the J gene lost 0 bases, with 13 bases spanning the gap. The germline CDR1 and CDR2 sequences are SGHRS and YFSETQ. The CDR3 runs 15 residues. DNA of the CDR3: TGCGCCAGCAGCCCCGGGGGAACCATGAACACTGAAGCTTTCTTT. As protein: CASSPGGTMNTEAFF.

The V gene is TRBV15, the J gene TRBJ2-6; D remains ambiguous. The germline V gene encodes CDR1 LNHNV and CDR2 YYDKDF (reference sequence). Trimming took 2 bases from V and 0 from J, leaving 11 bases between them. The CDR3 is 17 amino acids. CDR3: CATSRRRSTSGANVLTF. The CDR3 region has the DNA TGTGCCACCAGCAGACGGCGGTCAACCTCTGGGGCCAACGTCCTGACTTTC.

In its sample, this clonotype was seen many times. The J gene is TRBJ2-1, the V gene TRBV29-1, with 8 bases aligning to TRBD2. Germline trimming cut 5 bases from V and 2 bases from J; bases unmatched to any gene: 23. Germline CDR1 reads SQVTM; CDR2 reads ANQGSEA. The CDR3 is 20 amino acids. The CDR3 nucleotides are TGCAGCGTTCCCCAAGGTTGGCGGGAGGTAAAAAGGGATCCCTACAATGAGCAGTTCTTC. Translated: CSVPQGWREVKRDPYNEQFF.

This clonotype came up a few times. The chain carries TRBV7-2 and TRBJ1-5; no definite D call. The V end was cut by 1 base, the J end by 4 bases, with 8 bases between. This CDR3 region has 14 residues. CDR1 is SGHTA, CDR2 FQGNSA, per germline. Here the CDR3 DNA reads TGTGCCAGCAGCTTAGGCTGGAGGAATCAGCCCCAGCATTTT. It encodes CASSLGWRNQPQHF.

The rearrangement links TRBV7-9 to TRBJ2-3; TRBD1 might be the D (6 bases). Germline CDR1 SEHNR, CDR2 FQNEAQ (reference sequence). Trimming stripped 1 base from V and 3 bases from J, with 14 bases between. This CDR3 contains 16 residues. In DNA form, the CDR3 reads TGTGCCAGCAGCTTAGGGGCAGCGAGGGGGACAGATACGCAGTATTTT. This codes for CASSLGAARGTDTQYF.

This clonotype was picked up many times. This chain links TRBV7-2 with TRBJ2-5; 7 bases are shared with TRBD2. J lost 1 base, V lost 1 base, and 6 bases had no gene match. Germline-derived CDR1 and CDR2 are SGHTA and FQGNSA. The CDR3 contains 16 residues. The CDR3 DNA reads TGTGCCAGCAGCTTAGTCGGGGGGAGCTTCCAAGAGACCCAGTACTTC. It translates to CASSLVGGSFQETQYF. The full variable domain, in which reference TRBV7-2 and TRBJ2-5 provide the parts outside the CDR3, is GAGVSQSPSNKVTEKGKDVELRCDPISGHTALYWYRQSLGQGLEFLIYFQGNSAPDKSGLPSDRFSAERTGGSVSTLTIQRTQQEDSAVYLCASSLVGGSFQETQYFGPGTRLLVL.

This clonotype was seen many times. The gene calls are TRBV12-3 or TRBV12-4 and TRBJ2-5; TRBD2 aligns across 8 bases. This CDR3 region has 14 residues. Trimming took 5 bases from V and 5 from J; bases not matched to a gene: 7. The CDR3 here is CASSPGGGGETQYF. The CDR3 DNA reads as TGTGCCAGCAGTCCGGGGGGGGGTGGGGAGACCCAGTACTTC.

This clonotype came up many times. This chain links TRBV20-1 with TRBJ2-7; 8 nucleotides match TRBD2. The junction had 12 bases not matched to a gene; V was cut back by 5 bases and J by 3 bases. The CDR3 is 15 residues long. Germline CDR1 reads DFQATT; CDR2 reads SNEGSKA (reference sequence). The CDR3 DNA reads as TGCAGTGCTCCCAGCAGCGGGAGTACCGGCTACGAGCAGTACTTC. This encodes CSAPSSGSTGYEQYF.

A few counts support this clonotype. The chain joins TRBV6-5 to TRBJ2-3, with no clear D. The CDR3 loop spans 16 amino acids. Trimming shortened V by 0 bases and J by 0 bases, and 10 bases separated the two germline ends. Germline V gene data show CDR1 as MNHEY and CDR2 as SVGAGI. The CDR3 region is CASSYSTLSSTDTQYF. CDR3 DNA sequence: TGTGCCAGCAGTTACTCGACACTCTCTAGCACAGATACGCAGTATTTT.

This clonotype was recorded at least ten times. CDR3 DNA: TGTGCCAGCAGTGAAGGGCCAGGGATCTTCAATCAGCCCCAGCATTTT. This encodes CASSEGPGIFNQPQHF. The chain recombines TRBV6-1 with TRBJ1-5, with D possibly matching TRBD1 (5 bases). The germline V gene encodes CDR1 MNHNS and CDR2 SASEGT. The CDR3 extends over 16 amino acids. Trimming left V 1 base short and J 3 bases short, with 13 bases between.